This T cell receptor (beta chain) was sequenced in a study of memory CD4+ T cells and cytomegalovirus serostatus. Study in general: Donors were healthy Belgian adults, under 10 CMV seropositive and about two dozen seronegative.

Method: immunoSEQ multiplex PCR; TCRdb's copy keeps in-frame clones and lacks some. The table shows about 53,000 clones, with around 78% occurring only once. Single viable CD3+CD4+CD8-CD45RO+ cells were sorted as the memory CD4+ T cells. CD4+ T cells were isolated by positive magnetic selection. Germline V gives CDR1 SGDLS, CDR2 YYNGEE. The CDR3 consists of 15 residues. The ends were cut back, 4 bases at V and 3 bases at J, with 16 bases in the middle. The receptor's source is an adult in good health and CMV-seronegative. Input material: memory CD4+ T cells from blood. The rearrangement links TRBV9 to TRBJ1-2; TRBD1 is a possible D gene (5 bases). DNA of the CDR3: TGTGCCAGCAGCCTACGGGACGCCGGAGACTATGGCTACACCTTC. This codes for CASSLRDAGDYGYTF.